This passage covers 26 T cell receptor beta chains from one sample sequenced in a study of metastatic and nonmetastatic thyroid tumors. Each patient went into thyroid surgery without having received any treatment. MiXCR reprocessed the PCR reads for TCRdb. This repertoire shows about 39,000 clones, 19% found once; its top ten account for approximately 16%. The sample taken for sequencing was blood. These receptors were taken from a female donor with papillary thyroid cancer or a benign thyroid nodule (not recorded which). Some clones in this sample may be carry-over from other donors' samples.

The CDR3 DNA is TGTGCCAGCAGCTTTATGGAGCAGTACTTC. It codes for CASSFMEQYF. The V gene is TRBV7-9, the J gene TRBJ2-7; D is unresolved. V lost 3 bases, J lost 7 bases, and 4 bases lay in between. The CDR3 loop spans 10 amino acids. CDR1 is SEHNR, CDR2 FQNEAQ, per germline (reference sequence).

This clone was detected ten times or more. The CDR3 is CASSLSIGTSLYNEQFF. In nucleotides, the CDR3 is TGTGCCAGCAGTTTATCGATAGGGACTAGCCTATACAATGAGCAGTTCTTC. J is TRBJ2-1 and V is TRBV27, with 9 bases aligning to TRBD2. J was trimmed by 4 bases and V by 0 bases; bases with no gene match: 7. Germline V gene data show CDR1 as MNHEY and CDR2 as SMNVEV (reference sequence). This CDR3 is built from 17 residues.

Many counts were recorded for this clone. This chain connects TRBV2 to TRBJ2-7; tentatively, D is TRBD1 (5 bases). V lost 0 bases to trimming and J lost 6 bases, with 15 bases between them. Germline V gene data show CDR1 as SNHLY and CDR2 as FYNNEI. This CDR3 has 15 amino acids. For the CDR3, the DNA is TGTGCCAGCAGTGAAGCGCCAGGGTCCTTGGCCGAGCAGTACTTC. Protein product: CASSEAPGSLAEQYF. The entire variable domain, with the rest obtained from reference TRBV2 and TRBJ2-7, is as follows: EPEVTQTPSHQVTQMGQEVILRCVPISNHLYFYWYRQILGQKVEFLVSFYNNEISEKSEIFDDQFSVERPDGSNFTLKIRSTKLEDSAMYFCASSEAPGSLAEQYFGPGTRLTVT.

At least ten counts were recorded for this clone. DNA of the CDR3: TGCAGCGTTGAGTCGGGACAGGGAAGAGAGCAGTACTTC. Encoded protein: CSVESGQGREQYF. The rearrangement joins TRBV29-1 to TRBJ2-7; TRBD1 aligns across 9 bases. Germline loops: CDR1 SQVTM, CDR2 ANQGSEA. V shed 3 bases, J shed 7 bases, and the junction held 7 bases outside the gene matches. The CDR3 spans 13 residues.

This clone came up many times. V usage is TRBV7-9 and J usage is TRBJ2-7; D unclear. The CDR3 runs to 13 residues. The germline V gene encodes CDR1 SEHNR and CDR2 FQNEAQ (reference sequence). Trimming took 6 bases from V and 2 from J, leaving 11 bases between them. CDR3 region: CASSPPRAYEQYF. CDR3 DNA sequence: TGTGCCAGCAGTCCCCCCCGGGCCTACGAGCAGTACTTC.

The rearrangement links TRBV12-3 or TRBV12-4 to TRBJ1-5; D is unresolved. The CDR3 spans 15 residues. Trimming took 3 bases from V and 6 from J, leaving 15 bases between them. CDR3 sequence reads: CASSFGVPMGQPQHF. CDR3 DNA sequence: TGTGCCAGCAGTTTTGGGGTGCCCATGGGTCAGCCCCAGCATTTT.

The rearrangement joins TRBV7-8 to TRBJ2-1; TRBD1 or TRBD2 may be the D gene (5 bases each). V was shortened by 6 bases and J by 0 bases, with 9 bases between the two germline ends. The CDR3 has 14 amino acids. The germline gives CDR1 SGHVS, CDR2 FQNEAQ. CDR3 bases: TGTGCCAGCAGACGGGACGGCTCCTACAATGAGCAGTTCTTC. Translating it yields CASRRDGSYNEQFF.

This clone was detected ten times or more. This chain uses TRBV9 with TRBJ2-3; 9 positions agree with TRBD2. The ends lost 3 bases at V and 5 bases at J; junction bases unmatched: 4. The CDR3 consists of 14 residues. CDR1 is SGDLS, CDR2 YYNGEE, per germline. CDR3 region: CASSEGLARDTQYF. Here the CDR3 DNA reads TGTGCCAGCAGCGAGGGACTAGCTAGAGATACGCAGTATTTT. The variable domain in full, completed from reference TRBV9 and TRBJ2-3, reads DSGVTQTPKHLITATGQRVTLRCSPRSGDLSVYWYQQSLDQGLQFLIQYYNGEERAKGNILERFSAQQFPDLHSELNLSSLELGDSALYFCASSEGLARDTQYFGPGTRLTVL.

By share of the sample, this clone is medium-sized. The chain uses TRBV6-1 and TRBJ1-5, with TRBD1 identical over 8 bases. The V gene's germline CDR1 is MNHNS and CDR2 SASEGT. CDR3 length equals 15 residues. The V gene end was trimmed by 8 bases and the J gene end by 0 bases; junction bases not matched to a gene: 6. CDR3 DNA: TGTGCCAGCCGGGACAGGTCTAATAGCAATCAGCCCCAGCATTTT. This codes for CASRDRSNSNQPQHF.

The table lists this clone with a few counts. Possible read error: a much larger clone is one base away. The CDR3 protein is CASSVDSYNERFF. The DNA for the CDR3 is TGTGCCAGCAGCGTAGATAGCTACAATGAGCGGTTCTTC. The chain couples TRBV9 to TRBJ2-1; no firm D call. CDR1 is SGDLS and CDR2 is YYNGEE in the germline V gene. CDR3 length equals 13 residues.

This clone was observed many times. The CDR3 nucleotides read TGTGCCAGCAGCCCTACTGGACAGGGGTTATTCTACGAGCAGTACTTC. It codes for CASSPTGQGLFYEQYF. The chain carries TRBV13 and TRBJ2-7; TRBD1 matches 9 bases. The ends lost 5 bases at V and 3 bases at J; junction bases unmatched: 11. The CDR3 runs 16 residues. From germline, CDR1 is PRHDT and CDR2 FYEKMQ (reference sequence).

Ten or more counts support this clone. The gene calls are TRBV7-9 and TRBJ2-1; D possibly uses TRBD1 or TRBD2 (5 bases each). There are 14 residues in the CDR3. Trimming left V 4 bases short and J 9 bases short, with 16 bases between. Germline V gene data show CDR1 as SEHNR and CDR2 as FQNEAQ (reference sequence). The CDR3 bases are TGTGCCAGCAGCTCCGATAATGGGACCCCTGAGCAGTTCTTC. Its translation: CASSSDNGTPEQFF.

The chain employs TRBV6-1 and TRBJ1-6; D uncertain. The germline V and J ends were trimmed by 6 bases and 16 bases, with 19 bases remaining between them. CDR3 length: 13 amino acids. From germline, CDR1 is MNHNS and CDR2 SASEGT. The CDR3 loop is CASRTEVDSQLHF. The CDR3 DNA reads TGTGCCAGCAGGACTGAGGTTGATTCACAACTCCACTTT.

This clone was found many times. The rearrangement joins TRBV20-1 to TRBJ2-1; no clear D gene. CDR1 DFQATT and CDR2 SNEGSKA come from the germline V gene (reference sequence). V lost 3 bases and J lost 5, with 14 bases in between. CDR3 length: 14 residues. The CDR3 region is CSARALGADNEQFF. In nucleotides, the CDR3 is TGCAGTGCTAGGGCGCTGGGCGCCGACAATGAGCAGTTCTTC.

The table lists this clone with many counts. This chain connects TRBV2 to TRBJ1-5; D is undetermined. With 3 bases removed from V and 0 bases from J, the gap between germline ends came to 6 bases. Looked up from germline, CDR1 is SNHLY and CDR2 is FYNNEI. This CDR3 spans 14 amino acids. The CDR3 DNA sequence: TGTGCCAGCAGTGAGGCCACTAGCAATCAGCCCCAGCATTTT. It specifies CASSEATSNQPQHF.

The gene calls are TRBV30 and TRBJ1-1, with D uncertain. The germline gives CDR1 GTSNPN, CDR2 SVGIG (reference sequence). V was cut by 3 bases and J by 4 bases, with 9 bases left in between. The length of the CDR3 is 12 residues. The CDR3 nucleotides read TGTGCCTGGAGGCGGTGCGTCACTGAAGCTTTCTTT. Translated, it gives CAWRRCVTEAFF.

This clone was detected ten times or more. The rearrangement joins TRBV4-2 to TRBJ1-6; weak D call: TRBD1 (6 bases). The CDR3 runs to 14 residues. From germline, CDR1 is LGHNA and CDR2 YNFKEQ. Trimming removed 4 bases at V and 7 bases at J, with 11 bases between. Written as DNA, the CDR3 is TGTGCCAGCAGCCGTGGGACACCGAATTCACCCCTCCACTTT. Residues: CASSRGTPNSPLHF.

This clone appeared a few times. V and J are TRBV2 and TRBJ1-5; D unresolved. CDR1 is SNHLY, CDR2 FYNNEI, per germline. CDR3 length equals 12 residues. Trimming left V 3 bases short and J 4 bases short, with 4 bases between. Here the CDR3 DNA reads TGTGCCAGCAGTGACATTAATCAGCCCCAGCATTTT. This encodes CASSDINQPQHF.

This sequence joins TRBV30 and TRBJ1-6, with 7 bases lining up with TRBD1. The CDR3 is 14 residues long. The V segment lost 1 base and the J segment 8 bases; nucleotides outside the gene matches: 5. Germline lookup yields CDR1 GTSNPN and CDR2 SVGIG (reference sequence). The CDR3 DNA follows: TGTGCCTGGAGTGGAGACAGGGTATATTCACCCCTCCACTTT. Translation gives CAWSGDRVYSPLHF.

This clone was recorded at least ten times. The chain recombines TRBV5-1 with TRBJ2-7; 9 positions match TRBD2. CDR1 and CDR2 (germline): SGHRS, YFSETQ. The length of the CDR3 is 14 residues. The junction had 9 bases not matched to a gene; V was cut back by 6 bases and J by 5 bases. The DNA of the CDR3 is TGCGCCAGCAACCTGGGACTAGCCGGCCACGAGCAGTACTTC. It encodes CASNLGLAGHEQYF.

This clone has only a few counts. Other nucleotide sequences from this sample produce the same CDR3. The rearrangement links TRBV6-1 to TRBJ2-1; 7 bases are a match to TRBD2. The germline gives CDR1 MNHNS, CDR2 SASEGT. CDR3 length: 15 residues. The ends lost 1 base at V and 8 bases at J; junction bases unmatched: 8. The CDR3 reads CASSEGLAGADEQFF. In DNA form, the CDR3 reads TGTGCCAGCAGTGAAGGCCTGGCGGGAGCTGATGAGCAGTTCTTC.

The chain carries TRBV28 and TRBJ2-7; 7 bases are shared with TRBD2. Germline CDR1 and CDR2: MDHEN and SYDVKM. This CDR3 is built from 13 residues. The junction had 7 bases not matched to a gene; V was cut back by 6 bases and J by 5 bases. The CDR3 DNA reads TGTGCCAGCAGCACGACTAGCAGCAACGAGCAGTACTTC. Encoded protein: CASSTTSSNEQYF.

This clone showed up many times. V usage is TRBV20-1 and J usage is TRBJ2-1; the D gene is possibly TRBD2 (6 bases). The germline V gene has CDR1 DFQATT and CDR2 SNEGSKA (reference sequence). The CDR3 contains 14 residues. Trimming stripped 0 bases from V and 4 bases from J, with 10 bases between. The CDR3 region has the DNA TGCAGTGCTAGAGATCTGGCGGGGTACAATGAGCAGTTCTTC. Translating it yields CSARDLAGYNEQFF.

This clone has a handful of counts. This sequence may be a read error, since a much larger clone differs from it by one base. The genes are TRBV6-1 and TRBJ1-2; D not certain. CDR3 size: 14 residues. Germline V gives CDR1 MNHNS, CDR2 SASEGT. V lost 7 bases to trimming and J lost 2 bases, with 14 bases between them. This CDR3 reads CASILRIQNYGYTF. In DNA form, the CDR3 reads TGTGCCAGCATCCTGAGGATCCAGAACTATGGCTACACCTTC.

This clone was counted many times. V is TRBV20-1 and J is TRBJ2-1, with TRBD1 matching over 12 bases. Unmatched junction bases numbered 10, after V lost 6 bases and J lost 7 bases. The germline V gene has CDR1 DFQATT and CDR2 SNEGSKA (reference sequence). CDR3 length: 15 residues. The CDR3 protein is CSAESRDRGRNEQFF. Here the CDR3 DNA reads TGCAGTGCCGAATCTCGGGACAGGGGGCGGAATGAGCAGTTCTTC.

CDR3 protein: CASSECSDSNWSPLHF. The CDR3, as DNA: TGTGCCAGCAGTGAGTGCTCGGACTCAAATTGGTCACCCCTCCACTTT. The chain links TRBV2 to TRBJ1-6; no definite D call. The CDR3 is 16 residues long. V lost 3 bases and J lost 10, with 19 bases in between. Looked up from germline, CDR1 is SNHLY and CDR2 is FYNNEI.